The rows below give T cell receptor beta chains drawn from one sample of a study of blood T cell repertoires in COVID-19. The data were produced by immunoSEQ multiplex PCR, yet TCRdb's version contains in-frame clones alone and is incomplete. The sample shows about 270,000 clones, under 90% of them seen only once. The specimen sequenced was peripheral blood. The receptors stem from a woman in her sixties or seventies with active or convalescent COVID-19. Each CDR3 is given with its conserved first and last residue. Expanded clones get a size class; other rows say once, few or many, or leave the size out.

15 TRBV7-6 NA CASSPLRGGTDTQYF
14 TRBV4-3 few CASSQDPRGETQYF
13 TRBV30 NA CAWGTGGMYEQYF
18 TRBV6-1 NA CASSEATRPGTGREKLFF
18 TRBV7-2 NA CASSTRLAGGSSYNEQFF
16 TRBV19 NA CASLKRDRGLSQPQHF
17 TRBV10-3 NA CAISESTQGTGANVLTF
17 TRBV5-1 NA CASSLLSGEVAGNTIYF
15 TRBV27 NA CASSPGTGSNQPQHF
14 TRBV9 many CASSVGGFADTQYF
14 TRBV13 NA CASSLEGAGDTQYF
13 TRBV29-1 NA CSVGTGVNTEAFF
16 TRBV19 NA CASSMNHGQGRNIQYF
14 TRBV19 NA CASSDRSGNSPLHF